This TCR beta chain was identified during a study of vaccination and CD4 T cells after COVID-19. Whole-study context: Sampling after COVID took place at a median of about 98 days (range 35 to 161) following diagnosis. Overlapping spike peptides from SARS-CoV-2, HCoV-NL63, HCoV-OC43 and HCoV-229E served to stimulate the cells. Control cultures were supplied with a CEFX pool, an HIV-1 Nef pool, or no peptide at all.

Cultured CD4+ T cell DNA underwent sequencing with the Oncomine TCR Beta short-read assay. TCRdb fed the PCR reads into MiXCR, producing one record per CDR3 protein. Counted here are around 16,000 distinct CDR3 sequences, 73% occurring once; the ten biggest clones make up roughly 9.8%. CDR3 length: 15 amino acids. The V segment lost 3 bases and the J segment 4 bases; nucleotides outside the gene matches: 4. Germline V gene data show CDR1 as LNHNV and CDR2 as YYDKDF (reference sequence). Details on this clonotype: Antigen unknown.

Treatment defined: approximately 9-day PBMC culture with coronavirus spike peptide pools or control peptides (ViraFEST assay). The J gene is TRBJ2-1, the V gene TRBV15; TRBD2 aligns across 9 bases. This TCR derives from a human donor who had recovered from COVID-19. The sequenced sample consisted of CD4+ T cells from blood, cultured in vitro. CDR3 loop: CATSSGTSRYNEQFF. The CDR3 bases are TGTGCCACCAGCAGCGGGACTAGCAGATACAATGAGCAGTTCTTC. The full variable domain, rest sourced from reference TRBV15 and TRBJ2-1, is DAMVIQNPRYQVTQFGKPVTLSCSQTLNHNVMYWYQQKSSQAPKLLFHYYDKDFNNEADTPDNFQSRRPNTSFCFLDIRSPGLGDTAMYLCATSSGTSRYNEQFFGPGTRLTVL.